This TCR beta chain was captured in a study of a mutant IDH1 vaccine in newly diagnosed glioma. Across the whole study: Prior therapy was radiotherapy, temozolomide, or both; most received both.

CDR1 and CDR2 from the germline V gene are SQVTM and ANQGSEA. V was cut by 4 bases and J by 6 bases, with 12 bases left in between. CDR3 length: 12 residues. In regard to this clone: No antigen is known for it.

As to time point: week 35, safety follow-up. Vaccination comprised doses that each held 300 ug of mutant IDH1 20-mer peptide, plus topical imiquimod. Clones were read by immunoSEQ multiplex PCR, and TCRdb kept only the in-frame ones, dropping some. Counted here are over 35,000 clones, 83% occurring once; the ten biggest clones make up 4.5% to 5.5%. This chain links TRBV29-1 with TRBJ1-1, with D uncertain. This sequence originates from a woman between 45 and 60 years old with glioma. Here the sequenced sample was PBMCs, taken from a glioma patient whose treatment included an IDH1 peptide vaccine. CDR3 region: CSVVGLTSEAFF. In DNA form, the CDR3 reads TGCAGCGTTGTGGGATTAACGTCTGAAGCTTTCTTT.